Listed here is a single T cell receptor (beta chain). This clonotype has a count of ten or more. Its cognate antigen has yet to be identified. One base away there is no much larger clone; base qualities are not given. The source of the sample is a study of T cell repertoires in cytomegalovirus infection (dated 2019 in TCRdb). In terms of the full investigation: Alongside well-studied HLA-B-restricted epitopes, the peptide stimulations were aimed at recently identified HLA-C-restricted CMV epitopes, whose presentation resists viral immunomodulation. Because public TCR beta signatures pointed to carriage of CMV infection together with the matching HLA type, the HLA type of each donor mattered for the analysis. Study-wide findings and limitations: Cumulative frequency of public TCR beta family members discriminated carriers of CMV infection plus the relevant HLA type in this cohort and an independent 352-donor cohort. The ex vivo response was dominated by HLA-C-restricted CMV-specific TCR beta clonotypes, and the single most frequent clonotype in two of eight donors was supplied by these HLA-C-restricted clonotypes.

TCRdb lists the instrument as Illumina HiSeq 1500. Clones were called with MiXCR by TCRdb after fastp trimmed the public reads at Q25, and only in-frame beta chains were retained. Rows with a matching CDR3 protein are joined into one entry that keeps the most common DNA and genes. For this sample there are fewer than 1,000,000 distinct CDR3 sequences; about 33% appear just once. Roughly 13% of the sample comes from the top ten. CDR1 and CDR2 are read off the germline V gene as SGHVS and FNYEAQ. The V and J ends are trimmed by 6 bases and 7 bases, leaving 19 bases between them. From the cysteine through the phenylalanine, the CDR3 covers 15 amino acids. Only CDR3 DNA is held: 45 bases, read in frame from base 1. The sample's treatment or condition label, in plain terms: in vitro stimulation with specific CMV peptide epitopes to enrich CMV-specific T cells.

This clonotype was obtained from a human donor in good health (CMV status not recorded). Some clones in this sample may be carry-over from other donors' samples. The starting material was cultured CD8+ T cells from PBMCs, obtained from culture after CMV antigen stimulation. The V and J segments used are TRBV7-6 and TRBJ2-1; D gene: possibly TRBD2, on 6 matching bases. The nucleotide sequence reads TGTGCCAGCAGTCCTCGGGGGATATTTGTGAATGAGCAGTTCTTC. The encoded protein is CASSPRGIFVNEQFF. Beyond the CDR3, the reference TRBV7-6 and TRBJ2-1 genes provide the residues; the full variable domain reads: GAGVSQSPRYKVTKRGQDVALRCDPISGHVSLYWYRQALGQGPEFLTYFNYEAQQDKSGLPNDRFSAERPEGSISTLTIQRTEQRDSAMYRCASSPRGIFVNEQFFGPGTRLTVL.